Given below is one T cell receptor beta chain in context. Its specificity is not known. This table comes from immunoSEQ multiplex PCR, and its TCRdb copy is limited to in-frame clones, with some not included. The sample records over 2,000 clones, about 90% being singletons. The sample originates from a study of T cell therapy after organ transplantation. Study summary: T cells were expanded approximately 15 days with 30 CMV class I/II epitopes.

V dropped 4 bases and J dropped 6 bases, with 27 bases sitting between them. Germline V lookup: CDR1 GTSNPN, CDR2 SVGIG (reference sequence). This CDR3 is 17 amino acids long. The chain couples TRBV30 to TRBJ1-1; weak D call: TRBD1 (5 bases). This TCR came from a human patient who had received a solid organ transplant and had CMV disease. Source: CD8+ T cells from blood, taken before autologous CMV-specific T cell therapy. The chain's CDR3 is CAWTLLTTLQKGAEAFF. CDR3 DNA: TGTGCCTGGACCCTCTTGACCACTCTACAAAAAGGGGCTGAAGCTTTCTTT.